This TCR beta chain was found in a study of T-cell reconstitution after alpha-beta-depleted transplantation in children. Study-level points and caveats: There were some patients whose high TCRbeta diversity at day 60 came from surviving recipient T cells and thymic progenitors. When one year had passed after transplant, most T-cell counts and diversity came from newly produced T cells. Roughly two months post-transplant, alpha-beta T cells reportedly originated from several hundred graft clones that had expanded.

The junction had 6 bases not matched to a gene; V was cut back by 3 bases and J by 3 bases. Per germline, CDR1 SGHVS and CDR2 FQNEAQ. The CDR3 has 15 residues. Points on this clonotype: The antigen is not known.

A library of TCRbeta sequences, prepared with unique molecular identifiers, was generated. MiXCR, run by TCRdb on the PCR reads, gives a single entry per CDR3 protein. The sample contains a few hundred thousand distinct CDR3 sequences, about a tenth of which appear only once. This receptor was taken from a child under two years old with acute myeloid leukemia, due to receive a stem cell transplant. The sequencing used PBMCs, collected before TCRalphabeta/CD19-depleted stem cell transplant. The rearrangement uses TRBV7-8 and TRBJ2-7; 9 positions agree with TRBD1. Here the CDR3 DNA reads TGTGCCAGCAGCTTCACGGGACAGGGTAACTACGAGCAGTACTTC. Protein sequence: CASSFTGQGNYEQYF. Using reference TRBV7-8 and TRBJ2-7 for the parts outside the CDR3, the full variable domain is GAGVSQSPRYKVAKRGQDVALRCDPISGHVSLFWYQQALGQGPEFLTYFQNEAQLDKSGLPSDRFFAERPEGSVSTLKIQRTQQEDSAVYLCASSFTGQGNYEQYFGPGTRLTVT.